The clone carrying this T cell receptor (beta chain) was found a few times. The record originates from a study of blood T cell repertoires in COVID-19. Study in general: In each case, the material was cDNA or gDNA derived from T cells, B-cell-depleted T cells, or PBMCs.

Germline V gene sequence: CDR1 LNHDA, CDR2 SQIVND (reference sequence). With V trimmed by 6 bases and J by 8 bases, 8 bases remained unmatched. This CDR3 region has 15 residues. As handled by the study authors: Estimation of nucleated cell counts was performed using reference gene primer amplification. Repertoires were generated with immunoSEQ multiplex PCR, while TCRdb's copy carries only in-frame clones and drops some. D and trimming come from the DNA, and the V and J calls and clone size come from that table. This sample has more than 45,000 clones, with more than 75% found just once. Sequences were obtained from peripheral blood. The sequence derives from a woman between 55 and 75 years old with acute or convalescent COVID-19. V gene TRBV19 combines with J gene TRBJ2-1, with 12 bases aligning to TRBD2. The CDR3 DNA sequence: TGTGCCAGTAGCAGATCTAGCGGGGGGGCAGATGAGCAGTTCTTC. Translating gives CASSRSSGGADEQFF.